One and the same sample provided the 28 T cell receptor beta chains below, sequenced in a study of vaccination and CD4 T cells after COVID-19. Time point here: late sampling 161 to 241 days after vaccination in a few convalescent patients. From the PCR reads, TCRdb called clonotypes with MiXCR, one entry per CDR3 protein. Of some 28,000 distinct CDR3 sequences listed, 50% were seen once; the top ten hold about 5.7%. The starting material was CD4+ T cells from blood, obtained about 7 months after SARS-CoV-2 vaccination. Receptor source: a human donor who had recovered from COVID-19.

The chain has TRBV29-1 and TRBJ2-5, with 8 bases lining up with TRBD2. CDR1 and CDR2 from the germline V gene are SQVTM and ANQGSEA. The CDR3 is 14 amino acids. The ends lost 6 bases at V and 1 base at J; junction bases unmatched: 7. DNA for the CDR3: TGCAGCGTGGGGAGCGGGAGTCGCCAAGAGACCCAGTACTTC. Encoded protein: CSVGSGSRQETQYF.

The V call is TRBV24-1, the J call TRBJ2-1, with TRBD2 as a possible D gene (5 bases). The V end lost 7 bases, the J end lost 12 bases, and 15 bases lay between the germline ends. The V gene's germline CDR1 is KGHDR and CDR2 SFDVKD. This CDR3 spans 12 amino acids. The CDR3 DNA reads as TGTGCCACCAGCTCCCGGGGAGAGGTGCAGTTCTTC. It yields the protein CATSSRGEVQFF.

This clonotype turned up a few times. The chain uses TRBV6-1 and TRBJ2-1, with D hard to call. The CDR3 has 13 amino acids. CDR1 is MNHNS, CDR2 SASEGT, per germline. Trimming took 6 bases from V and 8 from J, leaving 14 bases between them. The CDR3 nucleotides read TGTGCCAGCAGGGGGTCGGGCACCTATGAGCAGTTCTTC. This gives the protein CASRGSGTYEQFF.

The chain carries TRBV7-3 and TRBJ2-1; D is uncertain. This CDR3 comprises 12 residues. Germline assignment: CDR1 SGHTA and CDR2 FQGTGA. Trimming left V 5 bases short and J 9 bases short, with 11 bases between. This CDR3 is CASSPPVGEQFF. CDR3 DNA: TGTGCCAGCAGCCCCCCCGTCGGTGAGCAGTTCTTC.

The CDR3 here is CAISESMVGRGRLYEQYF. The CDR3 DNA sequence: TGTGCCATCAGTGAGTCAATGGTAGGGCGGGGACGCCTATACGAGCAGTACTTC. V and J are TRBV10-3 and TRBJ2-7; maybe TRBD2 (6 bases). CDR1 is ENHRY, CDR2 SYGVKD, per germline. The CDR3 is made up of 18 amino acids. Deletions cut 0 bases from V and 4 bases from J, with 22 bases between.

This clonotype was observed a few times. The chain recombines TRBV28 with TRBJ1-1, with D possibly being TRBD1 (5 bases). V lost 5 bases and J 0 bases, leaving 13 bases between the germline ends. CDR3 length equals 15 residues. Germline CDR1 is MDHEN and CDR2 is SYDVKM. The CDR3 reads CASSPLSRVNTEAFF. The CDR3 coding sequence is TGTGCCAGCAGTCCCCTCTCCAGGGTGAACACTGAAGCTTTCTTT.

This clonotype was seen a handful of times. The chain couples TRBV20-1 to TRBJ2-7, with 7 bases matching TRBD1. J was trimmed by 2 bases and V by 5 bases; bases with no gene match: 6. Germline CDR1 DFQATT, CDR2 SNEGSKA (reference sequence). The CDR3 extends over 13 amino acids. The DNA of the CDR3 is TGCAGTGCTGTAAGGACAGGAACCTACGAGCAGTACTTC. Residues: CSAVRTGTYEQYF.

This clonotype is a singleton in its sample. Here the CDR3 reads CASHRGREGTEQFF. CDR3 DNA sequence: TGTGCCAGCCACCGCGGGCGGGAGGGGACTGAGCAGTTCTTC. The chain uses TRBV6-1 and TRBJ2-1; 9 bases match TRBD2. This CDR3 is 14 amino acids long. CDR1 and CDR2 (germline): MNHNS, SASEGT. Trimming at V came to 8 bases and at J to 9 bases, leaving 11 bases not matched to a gene.

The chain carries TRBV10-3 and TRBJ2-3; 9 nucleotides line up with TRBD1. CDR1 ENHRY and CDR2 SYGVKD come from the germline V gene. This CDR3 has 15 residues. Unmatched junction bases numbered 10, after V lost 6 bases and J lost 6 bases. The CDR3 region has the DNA TGTGCCATCAGATCCGACAGGGGGTCAGGGGATACGCAGTATTTT. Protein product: CAIRSDRGSGDTQYF.

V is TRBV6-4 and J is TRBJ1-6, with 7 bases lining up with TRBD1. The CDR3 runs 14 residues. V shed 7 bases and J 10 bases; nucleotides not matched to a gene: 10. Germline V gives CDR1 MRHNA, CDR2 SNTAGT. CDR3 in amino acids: CASTGQDFRSPLHF. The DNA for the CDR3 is TGTGCCAGCACAGGACAGGATTTCCGCTCACCCCTCCACTTT.

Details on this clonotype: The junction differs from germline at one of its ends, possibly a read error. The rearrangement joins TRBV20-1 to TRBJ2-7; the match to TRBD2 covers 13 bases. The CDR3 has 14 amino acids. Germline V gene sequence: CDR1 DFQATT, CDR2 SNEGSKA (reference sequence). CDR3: CSGTSGKSSYEQYF. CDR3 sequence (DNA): TGTAGCGGGACTAGCGGGAAAAGCTCCTACGAGCAGTACTTC.

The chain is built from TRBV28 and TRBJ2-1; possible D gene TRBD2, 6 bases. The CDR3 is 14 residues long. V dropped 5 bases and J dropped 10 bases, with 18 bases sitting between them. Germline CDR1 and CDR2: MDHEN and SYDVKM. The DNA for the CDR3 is TGTGCCAGCAGTGCGGGACGGCTCGAAGGGGAGCAGTTCTTC. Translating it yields CASSAGRLEGEQFF.

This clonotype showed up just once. CDR3 protein: CSARDQQSSYEQYF. CDR3 nucleotide sequence: TGCAGTGCTAGAGATCAACAGAGTTCCTACGAGCAGTACTTC. This chain joins TRBV20-1 and TRBJ2-7; no reliable D call. The ends were cut back, 0 bases at V and 1 base at J, with 10 bases in the middle. The CDR3 has 14 amino acids. Germline V gene lookup returns CDR1 DFQATT and CDR2 SNEGSKA (reference sequence).

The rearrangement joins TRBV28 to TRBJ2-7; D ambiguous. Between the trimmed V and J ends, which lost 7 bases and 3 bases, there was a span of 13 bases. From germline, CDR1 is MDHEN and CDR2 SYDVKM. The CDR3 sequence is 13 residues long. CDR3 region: CASIPTDFYEQYF. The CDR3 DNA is TGTGCCAGCATCCCTACAGATTTCTACGAGCAGTACTTC.

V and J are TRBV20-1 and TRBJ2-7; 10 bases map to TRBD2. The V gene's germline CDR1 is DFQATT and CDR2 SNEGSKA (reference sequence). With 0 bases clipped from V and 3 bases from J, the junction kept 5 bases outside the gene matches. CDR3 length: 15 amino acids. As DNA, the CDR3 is TGCAGTGCTAGAGATCGGGCTAGCGGGAGCTACGAGCAGTACTTC. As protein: CSARDRASGSYEQYF.

The CDR3 sequence: CASTDRVGELFF. The CDR3 coding sequence is TGTGCCAGCACCGACAGGGTCGGGGAGCTGTTTTTT. V is TRBV6-2 or TRBV6-3 and J is TRBJ2-2, with 7 bases lining up with TRBD1. The CDR3 has 12 residues. With 7 bases clipped from V and 7 bases from J, the junction kept 3 bases outside the gene matches. CDR1 MNHEY and CDR2 SVGEGT come from the germline V gene.

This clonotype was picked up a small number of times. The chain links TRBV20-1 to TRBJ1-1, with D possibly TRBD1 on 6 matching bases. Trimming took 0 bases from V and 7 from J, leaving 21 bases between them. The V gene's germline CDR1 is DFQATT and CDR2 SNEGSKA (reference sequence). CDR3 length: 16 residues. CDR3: CSARDLGTRMRNEAFF. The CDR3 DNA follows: TGCAGTGCTAGAGATCTAGGGACACGGATGCGAAATGAAGCTTTCTTT.

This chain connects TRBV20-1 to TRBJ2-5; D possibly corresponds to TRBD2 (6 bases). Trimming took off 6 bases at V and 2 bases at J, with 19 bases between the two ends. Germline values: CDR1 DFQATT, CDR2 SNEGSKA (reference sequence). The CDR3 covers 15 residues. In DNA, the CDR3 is TGCAGTGCCCTGGGGCGCGGGGCTAATCAAGAGACCCAGTACTTC. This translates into CSALGRGANQETQYF.

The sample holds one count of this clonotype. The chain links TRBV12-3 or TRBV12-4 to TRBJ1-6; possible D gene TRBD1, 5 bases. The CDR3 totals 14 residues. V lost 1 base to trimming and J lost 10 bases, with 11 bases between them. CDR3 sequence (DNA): TGTGCCAGCAGTTTAGGGACACGGATATCACCCCTCCACTTT. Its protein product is CASSLGTRISPLHF.

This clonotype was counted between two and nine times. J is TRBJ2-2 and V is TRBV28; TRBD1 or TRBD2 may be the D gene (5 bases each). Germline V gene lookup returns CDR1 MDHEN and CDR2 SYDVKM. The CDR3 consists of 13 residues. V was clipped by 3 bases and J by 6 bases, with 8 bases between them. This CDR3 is CASSLTGPGELFF. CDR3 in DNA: TGTGCCAGCAGTTTGACGGGGCCCGGGGAGCTGTTTTTT.

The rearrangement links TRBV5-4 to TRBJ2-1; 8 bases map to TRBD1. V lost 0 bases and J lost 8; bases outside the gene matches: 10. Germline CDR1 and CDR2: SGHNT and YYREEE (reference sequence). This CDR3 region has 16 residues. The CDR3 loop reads CASSLGGTDRAHEQFF. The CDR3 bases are TGTGCCAGCAGCTTGGGTGGGACGGACAGGGCGCATGAGCAGTTCTTC.

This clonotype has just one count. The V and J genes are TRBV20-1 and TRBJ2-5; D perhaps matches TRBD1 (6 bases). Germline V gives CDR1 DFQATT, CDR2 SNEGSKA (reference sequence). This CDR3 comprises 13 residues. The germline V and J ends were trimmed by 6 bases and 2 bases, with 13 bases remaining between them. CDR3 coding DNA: TGCAGTGCGAATCAAGGGGGACAAGAGACCCAGTACTTC. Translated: CSANQGGQETQYF.

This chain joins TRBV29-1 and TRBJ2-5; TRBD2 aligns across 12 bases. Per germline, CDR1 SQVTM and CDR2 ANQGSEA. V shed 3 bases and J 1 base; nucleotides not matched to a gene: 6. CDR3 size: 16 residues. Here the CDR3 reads CSVERLAGVAQETQYF. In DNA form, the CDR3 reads TGCAGCGTTGAGCGACTAGCGGGAGTCGCCCAAGAGACCCAGTACTTC.

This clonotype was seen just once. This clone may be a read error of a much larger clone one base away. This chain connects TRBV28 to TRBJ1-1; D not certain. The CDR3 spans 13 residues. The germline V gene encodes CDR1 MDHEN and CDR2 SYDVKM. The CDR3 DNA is TGTGCCAGCAGGTTGCAGGAGTGGGCTGAAACTTTCTTT. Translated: CASRLQEWAETFF.

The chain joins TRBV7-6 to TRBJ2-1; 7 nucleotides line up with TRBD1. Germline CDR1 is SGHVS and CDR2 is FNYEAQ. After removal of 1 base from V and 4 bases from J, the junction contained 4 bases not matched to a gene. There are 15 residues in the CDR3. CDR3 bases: TGTGCCAGCAGCTTAGACCGGACAGGTTACAATGAGCAGTTCTTC. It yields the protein CASSLDRTGYNEQFF. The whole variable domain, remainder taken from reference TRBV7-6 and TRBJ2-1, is GAGVSQSPRYKVTKRGQDVALRCDPISGHVSLYWYRQALGQGPEFLTYFNYEAQQDKSGLPNDRFSAERPEGSISTLTIQRTEQRDSAMYRCASSLDRTGYNEQFFGPGTRLTVL.

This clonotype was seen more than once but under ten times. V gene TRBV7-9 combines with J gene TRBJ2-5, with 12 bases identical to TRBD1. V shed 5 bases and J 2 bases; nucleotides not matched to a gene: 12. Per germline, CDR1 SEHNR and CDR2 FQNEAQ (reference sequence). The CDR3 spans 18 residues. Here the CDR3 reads CASSPGTGGKRLQETQYF. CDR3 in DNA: TGTGCCAGCAGCCCGGGGACAGGGGGCAAAAGATTACAAGAGACCCAGTACTTC. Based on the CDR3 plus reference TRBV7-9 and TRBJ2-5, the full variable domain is DTGVSQNPRHKITKRGQNVTFRCDPISEHNRLYWYRQTLGQGPEFLTYFQNEAQLEKSRLLSDRFSAERPKGSFSTLEIQRTEQGDSAMYLCASSPGTGGKRLQETQYFGPGTRLLVL.

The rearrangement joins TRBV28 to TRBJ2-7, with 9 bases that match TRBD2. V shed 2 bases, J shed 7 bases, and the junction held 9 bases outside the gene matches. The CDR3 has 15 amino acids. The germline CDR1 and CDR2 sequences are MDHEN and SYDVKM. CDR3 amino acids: CASSLVVAGVGEQYF. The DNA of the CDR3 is TGTGCCAGCAGTTTAGTGGTAGCGGGAGTTGGGGAGCAGTACTTC.

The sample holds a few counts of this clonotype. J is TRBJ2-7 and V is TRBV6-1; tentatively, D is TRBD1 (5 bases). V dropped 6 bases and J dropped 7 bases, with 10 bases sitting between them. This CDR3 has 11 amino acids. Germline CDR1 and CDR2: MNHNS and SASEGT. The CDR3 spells CASSQGREQYF. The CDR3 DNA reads TGTGCCAGCAGCCAGGGCCGTGAGCAGTACTTC.